The following is a T cell receptor beta chain sequence with its context. Its cognate antigen is unknown. V was trimmed by 8 bases and J by 1 base, leaving 6 bases between them. CDR1 is MDHEN and CDR2 is SYDVKM in the germline V gene. This CDR3 contains 12 residues. These data belong to a study of cytomegalovirus exposure and HLA in healthy donors. The PCR contained 60 Vbeta and 13 Jbeta primers. Only in-frame clones appear in the TCRdb table, and some are missing; sequencing was by immunoSEQ multiplex PCR. The sample yields 150,000 or so clones, about 80% seen once. Notes on the study in general: Testing in vitro showed a few CMV-associated chains specific for CMV antigens. By HLA locus, TCR association rates varied in a later analysis, with DRB1 showing the most and HLA-C the fewest.

This chain links TRBV28 with TRBJ1-5; no reliable D call. The sample was PBMCs. The sequence was obtained from a woman between 40 and 50 years old in good health and CMV-seronegative. The CDR3 coding sequence is TGTGCCAGCCGAGGGAGCAATCAGCCCCAGCATTTT. Amino acids: CASRGSNQPQHF. Full variable domain (missing parts from reference TRBV28 and TRBJ1-5): DVKVTQSSRYLVKRTGEKVFLECVQDMDHENMFWYRQDPGLGLRLIYFSYDVKMKEKGDIPEGYSVSREKKERFSLILESASTNQTSMYLCASRGSNQPQHFGDGTRLSIL.